Each of the 21 T cell receptor beta chains below was sequenced from the same sample in a study of shared clonotypes between healthy human individuals. Profiled with immunoSEQ multiplex PCR; TCRdb holds only in-frame clones, not every one. The sample yields around 690,000 clones, around 91% seen once. Sequencing input: memory CD8+ T cells from PBMCs. Subset here: CD45RO+ cells pooled with CCR7-negative TemRA cells. All receptors come from a young man in good health. Some clones in this sample may be carry-over from other donors' samples.

The chain uses TRBV7-9 and TRBJ1-3, with a possible D match to TRBD1 (5 bases). V was trimmed by 7 bases and J by 2 bases, leaving 15 bases between them. The germline CDR1 and CDR2 sequences are SEHNR and FQNEAQ (reference sequence). This CDR3 is 15 amino acids long. The CDR3 coding sequence is TGTGCCAGCACTGTAGGGGCCGCACCTGGAAACACCATATATTTT. Its protein product is CASTVGAAPGNTIYF.

This chain uses TRBV28 with TRBJ2-5; a possible D gene is TRBD2 (6 bases). Germline V CDR1 and CDR2: MDHEN, SYDVKM. Trimming left V 2 bases short and J 2 bases short, with 12 bases between. CDR3 length: 15 residues. CDR3 sequence: CASSLSLASQETQYF. The CDR3 coding sequence is TGTGCCAGCAGTTTAAGCCTAGCGTCTCAAGAGACCCAGTACTTC. Supplemented by reference TRBV28 and TRBJ2-5, the full variable domain reads DVKVTQSSRYLVKRTGEKVFLECVQDMDHENMFWYRQDPGLGLRLIYFSYDVKMKEKGDIPEGYSVSREKKERFSLILESASTNQTSMYLCASSLSLASQETQYFGPGTRLLVL.

The chain is built from TRBV27 and TRBJ2-5; 9 nucleotides line up with TRBD2. The CDR3 is 14 residues long. Germline V gene sequence: CDR1 MNHEY, CDR2 SMNVEV (reference sequence). The trim removed 10 bases at V and 5 bases at J, leaving 11 bases unmatched. CDR3 sequence: CATRPYSGSETQYF. CDR3 sequence (DNA): TGTGCCACACGACCCTATAGCGGGAGTGAGACCCAGTACTTC.

V and J are TRBV7-2 and TRBJ2-1, with D possibly being TRBD1 or TRBD2 (5 bases each). This CDR3 comprises 16 residues. The germline V gene has CDR1 SGHTA and CDR2 FQGNSA. Between the trimmed V and J ends, which lost 4 bases and 4 bases, there was a span of 17 bases. CDR3 nucleotides: TGTGCCAGCAGCTGGGGCTCGGACTCCAGGTACAATGAGCAGTTCTTC. Amino acids: CASSWGSDSRYNEQFF. The full variable domain, completed using reference TRBV7-2 and TRBJ2-1, is GAGVSQSPSNKVTEKGKDVELRCDPISGHTALYWYRQSLGQGLEFLIYFQGNSAPDKSGLPSDRFSAERTGGSVSTLTIQRTQQEDSAVYLCASSWGSDSRYNEQFFGPGTRLTVL.

This clone was seen just once. The chain links TRBV7-3 to TRBJ2-1; D possibly uses TRBD1 or TRBD2 (5 bases each). Looked up from germline, CDR1 is SGHTA and CDR2 is FQGTGA. The V end was cut by 8 bases, the J end by 5 bases, with 13 bases between. CDR3 length: 13 amino acids. The CDR3 protein is CASGTGTDNEQFF. The CDR3 nucleotides are TGTGCCAGCGGTACCGGGACGGACAATGAGCAGTTCTTC.

The chain links TRBV12-5 to TRBJ2-2; 7 bases agree with TRBD2. Trimming at V came to 6 bases and at J to 3 bases, leaving 10 bases not matched to a gene. The CDR3 is 16 residues long. The germline V gene encodes CDR1 LGHNT and CDR2 FRNRAP. The CDR3 coding sequence is TGTGCTAGTGGCCCCGGGGTAGCGGGCCACACCGGGGAGCTGTTTTTT. Translated: CASGPGVAGHTGELFF.

The V gene is TRBV4-1, the J gene TRBJ1-3; D call uncertain. Trimming left V 0 bases short and J 0 bases short, with 6 bases between. This CDR3 spans 15 amino acids. Germline V gene lookup returns CDR1 MGHRA and CDR2 YSYEKL. The CDR3 spells CASSQDTYSGNTIYF. DNA of the CDR3: TGCGCCAGCAGCCAAGACACTTACTCTGGAAACACCATATATTTT.

This clone was counted once. The chain has TRBV27 and TRBJ2-7, with TRBD2 as a possible D gene (5 bases). The germline V and J ends were trimmed by 4 bases and 3 bases, with 10 bases remaining between them. The CDR3 sequence is 13 residues long. The germline V gene has CDR1 MNHEY and CDR2 SMNVEV (reference sequence). As DNA, the CDR3 is TGTGCCAGCAGTTGGGGAGTGGGCTACGAGCAGTACTTC. Protein product: CASSWGVGYEQYF.

J is TRBJ2-7 and V is TRBV7-8, with D possibly called TRBD1 or TRBD2 (5 bases each). From germline, CDR1 is SGHVS and CDR2 FQNEAQ. Trimming shortened V by 5 bases and J by 3 bases, and 11 bases separated the two germline ends. This CDR3 is built from 13 residues. CDR3 coding DNA: TGTGCCAGCAGCCAGGGACGGTACTACGAGCAGTACTTC. It is translated as CASSQGRYYEQYF.

The chain links TRBV7-2 to TRBJ1-2; D is undetermined. Germline values: CDR1 SGHTA, CDR2 FQGNSA. This CDR3 region has 16 residues. Trimming stripped 2 bases from V and 4 bases from J, with 17 bases between. CDR3 in DNA: TGTGCCAGCAGCTTAATACGCTCGGGAAGGTTCTATGGCTACACCTTC. Encoded protein: CASSLIRSGRFYGYTF.

This clone was detected once. V is TRBV7-6 and J is TRBJ2-1; 14 bases fit TRBD2. Germline CDR1 is SGHVS and CDR2 is FNYEAQ. The V segment lost 5 bases and the J segment 9 bases; nucleotides outside the gene matches: 9. This CDR3 is 16 amino acids long. For the CDR3, the DNA is TGTGCCAGCAGCCCTATGACTAGCGGGAGGGCCAGTGAGCAGTTCTTC. Translating it yields CASSPMTSGRASEQFF.

A few counts support this clone. The CDR3 sequence: CASSVGPSGLAYEQYF. CDR3 bases: TGTGCCAGCAGCGTAGGCCCTAGCGGTTTGGCCTACGAGCAGTACTTC. The J gene is TRBJ2-7, the V gene TRBV9; 7 nucleotides line up with TRBD2. The CDR3 extends over 16 amino acids. Germline V gene lookup returns CDR1 SGDLS and CDR2 YYNGEE. V gave up 0 bases and J gave up 2 bases; unmatched junction bases: 8. The full variable domain, rest sourced from reference TRBV9 and TRBJ2-7, is DSGVTQTPKHLITATGQRVTLRCSPRSGDLSVYWYQQSLDQGLQFLIQYYNGEERAKGNILERFSAQQFPDLHSELNLSSLELGDSALYFCASSVGPSGLAYEQYFGPGTRLTVT.

The CDR3 sequence is CASSLILAYPGNTIYF. CDR3 DNA: TGTGCCAGCAGCTTGATTTTGGCCTACCCTGGAAACACCATATATTTT. The chain uses TRBV11-2 and TRBJ1-3; D gene ambiguous. The CDR3 loop spans 16 amino acids. The ends were cut back, 3 bases at V and 2 bases at J, with 14 bases in the middle. Germline loops: CDR1 SGHAT, CDR2 FQNNGV.

V and J are TRBV28 and TRBJ1-1; tentatively, D is TRBD1 (6 bases). The CDR3 totals 15 residues. Trimming took 4 bases from V and 1 from J, leaving 13 bases between them. The germline V gene has CDR1 MDHEN and CDR2 SYDVKM. The CDR3: CASSYPTGRNTEAFF. DNA of the CDR3: TGTGCCAGCAGTTATCCGACAGGACGGAACACTGAAGCTTTCTTT.

The rearrangement links TRBV9 to TRBJ1-2, with D possibly being TRBD1 (6 bases). V lost 4 bases to trimming and J lost 3 bases, with 19 bases between them. Germline V gene sequence: CDR1 SGDLS, CDR2 YYNGEE. This CDR3 spans 16 amino acids. CDR3 nucleotides: TGTGCCAGCAGCCACAATACAGGGCTGGACCACTATGGCTACACCTTC. This gives the protein CASSHNTGLDHYGYTF.

This sequence joins TRBV4-1 and TRBJ2-7, with D unresolved. V lost 3 bases to trimming and J lost 6 bases, with 21 bases between them. CDR1 is MGHRA and CDR2 is YSYEKL in the germline V gene. CDR3 size: 16 residues. The CDR3 DNA reads TGCGCCAGCAGCCAGCAACACACCTACCAAAGTCGCGAGCAGTACTTC. Protein product: CASSQQHTYQSREQYF.

V gene TRBV25-1 combines with J gene TRBJ1-3; a possible D gene is TRBD1 (5 bases). The CDR3 sequence is 16 residues long. The V gene's germline CDR1 is MGHDK and CDR2 SYGVNS. The germline V and J ends were trimmed by 4 bases and 0 bases, with 13 bases remaining between them. CDR3 amino acids: CASSAWTRYSGNTIYF. The CDR3 DNA sequence: TGTGCCAGCAGTGCTTGGACAAGATACTCTGGAAACACCATATATTTT.

The chain combines TRBV7-9 with TRBJ2-7; 7 bases match TRBD1. This CDR3 is 14 amino acids long. Trimming removed 2 bases from V and 4 bases from J; junction bases left unmatched: 5. Germline V gene data show CDR1 as SEHNR and CDR2 as FQNEAQ (reference sequence). CDR3 sequence: CASSLMDRWYEQYF. DNA for the CDR3: TGTGCCAGCAGCTTAATGGACAGGTGGTACGAGCAGTACTTC. The entire variable domain, with the rest obtained from reference TRBV7-9 and TRBJ2-7, is as follows: DTGVSQNPRHKITKRGQNVTFRCDPISEHNRLYWYRQTLGQGPEFLTYFQNEAQLEKSRLLSDRFSAERPKGSFSTLEIQRTEQGDSAMYLCASSLMDRWYEQYFGPGTRLTVT.

V and J are TRBV5-5 and TRBJ2-7; D unclear. Trimming took 0 bases from V and 2 from J, leaving 15 bases between them. CDR1 is SGHKS, CDR2 YYEKEE, per germline (reference sequence). This CDR3 comprises 16 residues. This CDR3 reads CASSLAAAGATYEQYF. CDR3 in DNA: TGTGCCAGCAGCTTGGCCGCGGCAGGAGCTACCTACGAGCAGTACTTC.

This clone was detected a few times. The CDR3 DNA follows: TGCAGCGTCGGAAAACGGACATACGACACTGAAGCTTTCTTT. This translates into CSVGKRTYDTEAFF. The rearrangement joins TRBV29-1 to TRBJ1-1; D perhaps matches TRBD1 (5 bases). This CDR3 has 14 amino acids. Germline V gene lookup returns CDR1 SQVTM and CDR2 ANQGSEA. With 6 bases removed from V and 3 bases from J, the gap between germline ends came to 17 bases.

J is TRBJ2-4 and V is TRBV28, with 10 bases aligning to TRBD2. V shed 5 bases and J 1 base; nucleotides not matched to a gene: 11. Germline assignment: CDR1 MDHEN and CDR2 SYDVKM. The CDR3 loop spans 18 amino acids. The CDR3 region has the DNA TGTGCCAGCAGTCGAGGCGCTAGCGGGAGTTGGGCCAAAAACATTCAGTACTTC. This codes for CASSRGASGSWAKNIQYF.